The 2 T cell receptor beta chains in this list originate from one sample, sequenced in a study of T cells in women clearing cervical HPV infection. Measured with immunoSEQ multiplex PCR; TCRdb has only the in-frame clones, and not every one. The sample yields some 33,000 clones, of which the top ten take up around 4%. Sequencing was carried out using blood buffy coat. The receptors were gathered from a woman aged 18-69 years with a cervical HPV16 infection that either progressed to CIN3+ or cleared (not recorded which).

The sequenced CDR3 bases are TGTGCCAGCAGCTGGGGACAGGGTCTGGGCACTGAA. Protein sequence: CASSWGQGLGTE. The entire CDR3 is CASSWGQGLGTEAFF. The genes are TRBV11-3 and TRBJ1-1; 9 positions agree with TRBD1. The CDR3 goes on 3 residues after the read ends, and that part is filled in from the germline J gene. Germline CDR1 SGHNT, CDR2 YENEEA. V shed 4 bases, J shed 4 bases, and the junction held 7 bases outside the gene matches. The CDR3 is 15 residues long. Full variable domain (remainder filled in from reference TRBV11-3 and TRBJ1-1): EAGVVQSPRYKIIEKKQPVAFWCNPISGHNTLYWYLQNLGQGPELLIRYENEEAVDDSQLPKDRFSAERLKGVDSTLKIQPAELGDSAVYLCASSWGQGLGTEAFFGQGTRLTVV.

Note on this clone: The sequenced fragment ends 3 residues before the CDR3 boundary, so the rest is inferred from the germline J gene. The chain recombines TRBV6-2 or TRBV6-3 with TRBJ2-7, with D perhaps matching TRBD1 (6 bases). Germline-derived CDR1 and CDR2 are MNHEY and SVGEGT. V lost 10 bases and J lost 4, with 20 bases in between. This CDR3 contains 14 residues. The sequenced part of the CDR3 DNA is TGTGCCACCGCTCGGGCAGGGGAAAAGTACGAG. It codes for CATARAGEKYE. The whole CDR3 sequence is CATARAGEKYEQYF.